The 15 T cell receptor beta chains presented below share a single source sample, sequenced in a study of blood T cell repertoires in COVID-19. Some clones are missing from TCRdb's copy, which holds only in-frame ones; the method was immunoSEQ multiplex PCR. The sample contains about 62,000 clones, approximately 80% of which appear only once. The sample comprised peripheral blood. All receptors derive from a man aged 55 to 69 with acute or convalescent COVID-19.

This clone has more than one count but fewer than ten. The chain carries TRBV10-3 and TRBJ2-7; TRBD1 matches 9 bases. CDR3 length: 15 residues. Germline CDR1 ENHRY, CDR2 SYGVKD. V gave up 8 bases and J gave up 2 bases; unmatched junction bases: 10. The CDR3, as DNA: TGTGCCATCTTAGCACAGGGGGCTCCCGCCTACGAGCAGTACTTC. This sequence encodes CAILAQGAPAYEQYF.

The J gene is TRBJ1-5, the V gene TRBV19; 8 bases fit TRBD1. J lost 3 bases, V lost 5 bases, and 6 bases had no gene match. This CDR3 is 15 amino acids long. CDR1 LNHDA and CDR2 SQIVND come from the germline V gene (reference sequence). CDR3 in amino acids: CASSPRTGYNQPQHF. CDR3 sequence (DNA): TGTGCCAGTAGTCCGCGGACAGGGTACAATCAGCCCCAGCATTTT.

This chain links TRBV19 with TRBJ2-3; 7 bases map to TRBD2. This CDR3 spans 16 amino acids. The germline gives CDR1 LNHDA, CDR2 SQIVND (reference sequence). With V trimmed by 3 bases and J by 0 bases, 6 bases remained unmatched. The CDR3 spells CASSILPSGSTDTQYF. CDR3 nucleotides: TGTGCCAGTAGTATCCTACCTAGCGGTAGCACAGATACGCAGTATTTT.

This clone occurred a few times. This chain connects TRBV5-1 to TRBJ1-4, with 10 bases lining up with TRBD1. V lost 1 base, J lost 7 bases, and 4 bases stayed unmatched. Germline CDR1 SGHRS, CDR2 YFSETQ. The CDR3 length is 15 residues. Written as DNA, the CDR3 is TGCGCCAGCAGCTTGACGACAGGGGGCTTTGAAAAACTGTTTTTT. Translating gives CASSLTTGGFEKLFF.

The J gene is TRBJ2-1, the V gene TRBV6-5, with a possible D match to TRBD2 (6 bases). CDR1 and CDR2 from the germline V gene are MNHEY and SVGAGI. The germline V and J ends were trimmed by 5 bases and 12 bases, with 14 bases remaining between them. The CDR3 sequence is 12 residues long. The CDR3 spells CASSQRRGVQFF. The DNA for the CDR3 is TGTGCCAGCAGTCAGCGGAGGGGAGTGCAGTTCTTC.

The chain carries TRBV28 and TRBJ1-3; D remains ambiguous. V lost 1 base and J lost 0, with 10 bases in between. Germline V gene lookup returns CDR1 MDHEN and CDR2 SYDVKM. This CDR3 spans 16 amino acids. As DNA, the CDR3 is TGTGCCAGCAGTTTATTGGCAGGCAACTCTGGAAACACCATATATTTT. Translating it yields CASSLLAGNSGNTIYF. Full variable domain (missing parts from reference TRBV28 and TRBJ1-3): DVKVTQSSRYLVKRTGEKVFLECVQDMDHENMFWYRQDPGLGLRLIYFSYDVKMKEKGDIPEGYSVSREKKERFSLILESASTNQTSMYLCASSLLAGNSGNTIYFGEGSWLTVV.

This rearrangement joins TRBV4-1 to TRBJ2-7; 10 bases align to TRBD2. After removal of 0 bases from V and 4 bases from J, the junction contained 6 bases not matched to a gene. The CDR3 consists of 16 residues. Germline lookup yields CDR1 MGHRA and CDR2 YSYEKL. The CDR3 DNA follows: TGCGCCAGCAGCCAAGACCCTAGCGGGAGTCAGTACGAGCAGTACTTC. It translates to CASSQDPSGSQYEQYF.

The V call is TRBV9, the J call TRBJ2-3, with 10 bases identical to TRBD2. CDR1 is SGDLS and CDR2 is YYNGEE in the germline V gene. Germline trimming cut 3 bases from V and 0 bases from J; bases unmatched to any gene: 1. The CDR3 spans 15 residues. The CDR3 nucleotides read TGTGCCAGCAGCGCTAGCGGGAGCAGCACAGATACGCAGTATTTT. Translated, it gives CASSASGSSTDTQYF.

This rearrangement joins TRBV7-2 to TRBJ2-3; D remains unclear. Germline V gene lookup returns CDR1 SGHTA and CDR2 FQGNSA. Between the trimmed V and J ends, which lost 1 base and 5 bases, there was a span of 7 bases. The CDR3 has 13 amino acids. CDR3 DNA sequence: TGTGCCAGCAGCTTAGGATCGGGAGATACGCAGTATTTT. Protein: CASSLGSGDTQYF.

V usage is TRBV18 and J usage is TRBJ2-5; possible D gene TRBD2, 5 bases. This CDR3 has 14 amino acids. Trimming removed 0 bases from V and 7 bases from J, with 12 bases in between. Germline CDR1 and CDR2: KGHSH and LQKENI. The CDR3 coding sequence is TGTGCCAGCTCACCACCAGGCTCGGGGAGGACCCAGTACTTC. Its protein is CASSPPGSGRTQYF. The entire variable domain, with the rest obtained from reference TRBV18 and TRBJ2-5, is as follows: NAGVMQNPRHLVRRRGQEARLRCSPMKGHSHVYWYRQLPEEGLKFMVYLQKENIIDESGMPKERFSAEFPKEGPSILRIQQVVRGDSAAYFCASSPPGSGRTQYFGPGTRLLVL.

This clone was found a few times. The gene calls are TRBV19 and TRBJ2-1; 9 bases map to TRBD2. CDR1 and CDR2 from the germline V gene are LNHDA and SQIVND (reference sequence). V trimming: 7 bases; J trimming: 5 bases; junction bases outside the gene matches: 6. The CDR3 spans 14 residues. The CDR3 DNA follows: TGTGCCAGTACCCCACTAGCGGGCCACAATGAGCAGTTCTTC. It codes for CASTPLAGHNEQFF.

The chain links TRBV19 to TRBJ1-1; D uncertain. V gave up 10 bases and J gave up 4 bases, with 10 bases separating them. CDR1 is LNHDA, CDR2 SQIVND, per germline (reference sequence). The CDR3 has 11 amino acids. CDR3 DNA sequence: TGTGCCACCCGGGAGTTCACTGAAGCTTTCTTT. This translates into CATREFTEAFF. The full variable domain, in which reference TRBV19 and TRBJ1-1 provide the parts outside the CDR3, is DGGITQSPKYLFRKEGQNVTLSCEQNLNHDAMYWYRQDPGQGLRLIYYSQIVNDFQKGDIAEGYSVSREKKESFPLTVTSAQKNPTAFYLCATREFTEAFFGQGTRLTVV.

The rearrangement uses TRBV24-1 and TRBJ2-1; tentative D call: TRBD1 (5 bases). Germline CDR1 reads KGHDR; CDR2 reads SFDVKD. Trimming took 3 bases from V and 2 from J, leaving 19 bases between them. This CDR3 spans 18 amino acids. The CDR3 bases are TGTGCCACCAGTGATCCCCGGCCCTCAGGGCGAACCTACAATGAGCAGTTCTTC. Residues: CATSDPRPSGRTYNEQFF.

The CDR3 bases are TGTGCCAGCAGCCCACTTACAGGGGTTGGCTACACCTTC. It codes for CASSPLTGVGYTF. The gene calls are TRBV27 and TRBJ1-2, with 7 bases matching TRBD1. Germline CDR1 reads MNHEY; CDR2 reads SMNVEV (reference sequence). V shed 6 bases, J shed 7 bases, and the junction held 8 bases outside the gene matches. The CDR3 sequence is 13 residues long.

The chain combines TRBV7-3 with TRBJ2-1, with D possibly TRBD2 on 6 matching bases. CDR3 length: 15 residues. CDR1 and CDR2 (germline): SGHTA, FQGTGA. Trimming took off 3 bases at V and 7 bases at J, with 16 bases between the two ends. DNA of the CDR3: TGTGCCAGCAGCTTCCACCCGGGACTGAAAAATGAGCAGTTCTTC. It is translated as CASSFHPGLKNEQFF.